What follows are 15 T cell receptor beta chains derived from one specimen sequenced in a study of cytomegalovirus exposure and HLA in healthy donors. Primers: 60 Vbeta forward and 13 Jbeta reverse. Assay used: immunoSEQ multiplex PCR; TCRdb lists only in-frame clones, some missing. The table shows roughly 130,000 clones, with around 70% occurring only once. Sequencing was carried out using PBMCs. Receptor source: a woman aged 35 to 49 in good health and CMV-seropositive.

The chain couples TRBV5-1 to TRBJ1-2; the match to TRBD1 covers 8 bases. The CDR3 extends over 15 amino acids. J was trimmed by 6 bases and V by 4 bases; bases with no gene match: 11. Per the germline V gene, CDR1 is SGHRS and CDR2 is YFSETQ. The CDR3 coding sequence is TGCGCCAGCAGCCCAAGGACAGGGTCCTCACATGGCTACACCTTC. This translates into CASSPRTGSSHGYTF. Using reference TRBV5-1 and TRBJ1-2 for the parts outside the CDR3, the full variable domain is KAGVTQTPRYLIKTRGQQVTLSCSPISGHRSVSWYQQTPGQGLQFLFEYFSETQRNKGNFPGRFSGRQFSNSRSEMNVSTLELGDSALYLCASSPRTGSSHGYTFGSGTRLTVV.

The CDR3 loop is CASSSGQSGGNTIYF. The CDR3 DNA sequence: TGTGCCAGCAGCTCCGGACAGTCGGGGGGAAACACCATATATTTT. This chain joins TRBV7-2 and TRBJ1-3, with a weak D call TRBD1 (6 bases). Trimming removed 4 bases from V and 4 bases from J, with 14 bases in between. The germline CDR1 and CDR2 sequences are SGHTA and FQGNSA. The CDR3 covers 15 residues.

The chain couples TRBV25-1 to TRBJ2-4; TRBD2 matches 8 bases. Trimming removed 7 bases from V and 0 bases from J; junction bases left unmatched: 5. The CDR3 covers 15 residues. Germline V gives CDR1 MGHDK, CDR2 SYGVNS. CDR3 residues: CASNPGGEAKNIQYF. CDR3 sequence (DNA): TGTGCCAGCAACCCGGGGGGGGAAGCCAAAAACATTCAGTACTTC.

This clone has just one count. The gene calls are TRBV5-1 and TRBJ2-7; 8 positions match TRBD1. Trimming took 4 bases from V and 3 from J; bases not matched to a gene: 12. The CDR3 length is 16 residues. Germline CDR1 is SGHRS and CDR2 is YFSETQ. CDR3 sequence (DNA): TGCGCCAGCAGCCCGGGAGCTAGGACAGGGATCTACGAGCAGTACTTC. This encodes CASSPGARTGIYEQYF.

The V call is TRBV29-1, the J call TRBJ2-3; D possibly corresponds to TRBD1 (5 bases). The V end lost 6 bases, the J end lost 1 base, and 17 bases lay between the germline ends. CDR3 length: 15 amino acids. CDR1 and CDR2 from the germline V gene are SQVTM and ANQGSEA. DNA of the CDR3: TGCAGCGTCGAAAGTAGTGGCAGGGGCACAGATACGCAGTATTTT. Amino acid sequence: CSVESSGRGTDTQYF.

The chain recombines TRBV30 with TRBJ1-2; a weak D match, TRBD1 (5 bases). Trimming removed 3 bases from V and 8 bases from J, with 13 bases in between. CDR1 GTSNPN and CDR2 SVGIG come from the germline V gene (reference sequence). The CDR3 extends over 12 amino acids. CDR3 bases: TGTGCCTGGAGCGGCTCGGGGGAAGGCTACACCTTC. It specifies CAWSGSGEGYTF.

The rearrangement joins TRBV5-6 to TRBJ2-7, with D unresolved. CDR1 SGHDT and CDR2 YYEEEE come from the germline V gene. Trimming took off 0 bases at V and 7 bases at J, with 5 bases between the two ends. CDR3 size: 11 residues. The CDR3 DNA sequence: TGTGCCAGCAGCTTGGCCGGGGAGCAGTACTTC. Residues: CASSLAGEQYF.

V and J are TRBV4-3 and TRBJ2-4, with TRBD2 as a possible D gene (6 bases). Trimming took off 1 base at V and 8 bases at J, with 21 bases between the two ends. From germline, CDR1 is LGHNA and CDR2 YSLEER. This CDR3 contains 17 residues. The CDR3 is CASSQGHNSGTRDIQYF. CDR3 DNA sequence: TGCGCCAGCAGCCAAGGCCATAATAGCGGAACGAGGGACATTCAGTACTTC.

In DNA form, the CDR3 reads TGTGCCAGCAGTCTGCGTCAGGCGGGGGTGGGGGGGCGAACCACTGAAGCTTTCTTT. Encoded protein: CASSLRQAGVGGRTTEAFF. This chain joins TRBV28 and TRBJ1-1; possible D gene TRBD1, 6 bases. Between the trimmed V and J ends, which lost 5 bases and 4 bases, there was a span of 29 bases. The length of the CDR3 is 19 residues. Germline CDR1 and CDR2: MDHEN and SYDVKM.

V gene TRBV7-2 combines with J gene TRBJ1-1; TRBD1 aligns across 7 bases. Germline CDR1 is SGHTA and CDR2 is FQGNSA. Unmatched junction bases numbered 5, after V lost 3 bases and J lost 4 bases. CDR3 size: 14 residues. CDR3 in DNA: TGTGCCAGCAGCTTTCTGACAGGGCCCACTGAAGCTTTCTTT. Amino acids: CASSFLTGPTEAFF.

The genes are TRBV5-6 and TRBJ2-7; D unclear. Germline CDR1 and CDR2: SGHDT and YYEEEE. CDR3 length: 11 residues. Trimming cost V 4 bases and J 4 bases, with 6 bases left between them. The CDR3 DNA reads as TGTGCCAGCAGCCTGAGATACGAGCAGTACTTC. It codes for CASSLRYEQYF.

The V gene is TRBV4-3, the J gene TRBJ2-7; D not resolved. V was pared by 0 bases and J by 4 bases, with 10 bases between. This CDR3 comprises 14 residues. Germline V gives CDR1 LGHNA, CDR2 YSLEER. CDR3 in amino acids: CASSQDPVSYEQYF. The CDR3 region has the DNA TGCGCCAGCAGCCAAGATCCTGTGTCTTACGAGCAGTACTTC.

V is TRBV6-5 and J is TRBJ1-1, with 10 bases matching TRBD1. The CDR3 totals 14 residues. Looked up from germline, CDR1 is MNHEY and CDR2 is SVGAGI. V gave up 6 bases and J gave up 5 bases; unmatched junction bases: 6. The CDR3 nucleotides read TGTGCCAGCAGCCACGGGACAGGGGATACTGAAGCTTTCTTT. Its translation is CASSHGTGDTEAFF.

The chain joins TRBV5-1 to TRBJ2-2, with 10 nucleotides matching TRBD2. The CDR3 is 19 amino acids. Trimming removed 4 bases from V and 1 base from J; junction bases left unmatched: 13. Germline assignment: CDR1 SGHRS and CDR2 YFSETQ. The CDR3 nucleotides read TGCGCCAGCAGCACAAAGCCCACTAGCGGGACGAGGAACACCGGGGAGCTGTTTTTT. Protein sequence: CASSTKPTSGTRNTGELFF.

The V gene is TRBV27, the J gene TRBJ2-5, with 10 bases identical to TRBD2. The J call may be faulty, since TRBJ2-7 better matches the DNA end. The CDR3 has 14 amino acids. Germline CDR1 MNHEY, CDR2 SMNVEV (reference sequence). This CDR3 is CASSWTSGPYEQYF. The CDR3 DNA is TGTGCCAGCAGTTGGACTAGCGGACCCTACGAGCAGTACTTC.